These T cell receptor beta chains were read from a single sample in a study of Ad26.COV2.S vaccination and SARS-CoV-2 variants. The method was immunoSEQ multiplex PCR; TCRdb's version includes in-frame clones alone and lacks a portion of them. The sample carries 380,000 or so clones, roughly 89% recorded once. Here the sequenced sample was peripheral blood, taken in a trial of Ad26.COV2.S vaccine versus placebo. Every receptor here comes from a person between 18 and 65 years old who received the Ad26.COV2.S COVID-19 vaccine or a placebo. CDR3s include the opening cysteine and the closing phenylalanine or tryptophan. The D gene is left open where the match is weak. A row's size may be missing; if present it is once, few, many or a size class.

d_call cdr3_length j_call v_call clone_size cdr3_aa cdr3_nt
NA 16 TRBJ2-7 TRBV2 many CASTQFGNSGSYEQYF TGTGCCAGCACCCAATTTGGTAATTCGGGCTCCTACGAGCAGTACTTC
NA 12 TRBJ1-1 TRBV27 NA CASSFSGAEAFF TGTGCCAGCAGTTTTTCGGGGGCGGAAGCTTTCTTT
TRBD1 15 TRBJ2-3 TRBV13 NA CASSSGTGHTDTQYF TGTGCCAGCAGCTCCGGGACAGGACACACAGATACGCAGTATTTT
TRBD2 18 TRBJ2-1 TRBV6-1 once CASSELRLAGYSYNEQFF TGTGCCAGCAGTGAATTAAGACTAGCGGGTTACTCCTACAATGAGCAGTTCTTC
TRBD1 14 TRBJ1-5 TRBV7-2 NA CASSLTGGNQPQHF TGTGCCAGCAGCTTAACAGGGGGCAATCAGCCCCAGCATTTT
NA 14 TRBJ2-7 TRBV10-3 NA CAISDGGNRYEQYF TGTGCCATCAGTGATGGGGGGAATCGGTACGAGCAGTACTTC
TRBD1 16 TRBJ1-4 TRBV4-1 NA CASSQDGTGKWEKLFF TGCGCCAGCAGCCAAGATGGGACAGGGAAGTGGGAAAAACTGTTTTTT
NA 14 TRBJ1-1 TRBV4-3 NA CASSHASRGTEAFF TGCGCCAGCAGCCATGCCTCAAGGGGCACTGAAGCTTTCTTT
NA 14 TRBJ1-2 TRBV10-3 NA CAISVDFPNYGYTF TGTGCCATCAGTGTGGATTTCCCTAACTATGGCTACACCTTC
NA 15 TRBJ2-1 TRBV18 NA CASSPQEMLYNEQFF TGTGCCAGCTCACCTCAGGAGATGCTCTACAATGAGCAGTTCTTC
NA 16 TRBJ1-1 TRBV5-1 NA CASSNGQVLKNTEAFF TGCGCCAGCAGCAACGGACAAGTACTAAAAAACACTGAAGCTTTCTTT
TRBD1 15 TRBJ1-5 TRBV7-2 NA CASSFDRGPNQPQHF TGTGCCAGCAGCTTTGACAGGGGGCCCAATCAGCCCCAGCATTTT
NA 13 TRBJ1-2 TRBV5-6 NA CASTPQWDYGYTF TGTGCCAGCACCCCACAGTGGGACTATGGCTACACCTTC
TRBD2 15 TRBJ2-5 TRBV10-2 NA CASTPTSGGSETQYF TGCGCCAGCACTCCAACTAGCGGGGGCTCAGAGACCCAGTACTTC
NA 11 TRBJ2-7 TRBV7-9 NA CASSATYEQYF TGTGCCAGCAGCGCGACCTACGAGCAGTACTTC
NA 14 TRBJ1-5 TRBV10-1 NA CASSETGSNQPQHF TGCGCCAGCAGTGAGACAGGTAGCAATCAGCCCCAGCATTTT
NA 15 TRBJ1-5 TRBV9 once CASSVDPGANQPQHF TGTGCCAGCAGCGTAGACCCAGGAGCTAATCAGCCCCAGCATTTT
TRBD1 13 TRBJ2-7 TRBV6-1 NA CASRGQGGDEQYF TGTGCCAGCAGGGGACAGGGGGGCGACGAGCAGTACTTC
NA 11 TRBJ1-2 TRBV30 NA CAWSVLGSYTF TGTGCCTGGAGTGTACTCGGGAGCTACACCTTC
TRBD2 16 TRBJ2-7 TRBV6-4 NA CASSDSGLAGDHEQYF TGTGCCAGCAGTGACTCCGGACTAGCGGGAGACCACGAGCAGTACTTC
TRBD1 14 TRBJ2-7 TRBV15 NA CATSRDRGPYEQYF TGTGCCACCAGCAGGGACAGGGGGCCCTACGAGCAGTACTTC
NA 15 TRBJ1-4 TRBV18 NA CASSRDGATNEKLFF TGTGCCAGCTCACGGGACGGCGCAACTAATGAAAAACTGTTTTTT
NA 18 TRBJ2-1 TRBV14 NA CASSQVKGNLFSYNEQFF TGTGCCAGCAGCCAAGTGAAGGGTAACCTCTTCTCCTACAATGAGCAGTTCTTC
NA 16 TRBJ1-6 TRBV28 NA CASSPRLLRVNSPLHF TGTGCCAGCAGTCCTAGATTATTGAGGGTTAATTCACCCCTCCACTTT
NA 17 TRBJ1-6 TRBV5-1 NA CASSVKDAGPSGTPLHF TGCGCCAGCAGCGTGAAGGACGCCGGCCCGTCAGGAACGCCCCTCCACTTT
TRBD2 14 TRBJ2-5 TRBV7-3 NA CASSLAGGRETQYF TGTGCCAGCAGCTTAGCGGGGGGCAGGGAGACCCAGTACTTC
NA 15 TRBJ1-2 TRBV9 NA CASSVGKGGSYGYTF TGTGCCAGCAGCGTAGGAAAGGGTGGGTCCTATGGCTACACCTTC
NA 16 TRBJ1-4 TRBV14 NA CASSQDWGQPNEKLFF TGTGCCAGCAGCCAAGATTGGGGTCAGCCTAATGAAAAACTGTTTTTT
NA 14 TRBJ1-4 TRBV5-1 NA CASSPSFTGEKLFF TGCGCCAGCAGCCCCTCCTTTACCGGGGAAAAACTGTTTTTT
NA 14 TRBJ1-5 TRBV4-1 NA CASSHSQGAEPQHF TGCGCCAGCAGCCATTCACAGGGAGCGGAGCCCCAGCATTTT
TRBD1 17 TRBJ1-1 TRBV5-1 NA CASSLYGTGDMNTEAFF TGCGCCAGCAGCTTGTATGGGACAGGTGACATGAACACTGAAGCTTTCTTT
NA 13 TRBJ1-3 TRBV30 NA CAWAGLSGNTIYF TGTGCCTGGGCAGGGCTCTCTGGAAACACCATATATTTT
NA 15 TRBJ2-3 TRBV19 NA CASSLQPGPTDTQYF TGTGCCAGTAGTCTACAACCGGGTCCCACTGATACGCAGTATTTT
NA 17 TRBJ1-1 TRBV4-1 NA CASSQDIGGGKNTEAFF TGCGCCAGCAGCCAAGACATAGGCGGCGGAAAGAACACTGAAGCTTTCTTT
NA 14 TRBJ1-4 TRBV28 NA CASSPRGGNEKLFF TGTGCCAGCAGCCCGAGAGGCGGTAATGAAAAACTGTTTTTT
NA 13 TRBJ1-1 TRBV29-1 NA CSVDMGVGTEAFF TGCAGCGTTGATATGGGGGTGGGGACTGAAGCTTTCTTT
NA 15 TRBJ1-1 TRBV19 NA CASSPRTSRPTEAFF TGTGCCAGTAGTCCAAGGACGTCAAGACCCACTGAAGCTTTCTTT
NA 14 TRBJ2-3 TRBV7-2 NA CASSLETGTDTQYF TGTGCCAGCAGCTTAGAAACAGGCACAGATACGCAGTATTTT
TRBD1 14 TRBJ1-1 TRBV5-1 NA CASSTGTGVTEAFF TGCGCCAGCAGCACAGGGACAGGGGTCACTGAAGCTTTCTTT
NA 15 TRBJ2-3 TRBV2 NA CASSEWEVATDTQYF TGTGCCAGCAGTGAATGGGAGGTAGCAACAGATACGCAGTATTTT
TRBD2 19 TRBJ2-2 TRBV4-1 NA CASSQAPTSGGANTGELFF TGCGCCAGCAGCCAAGCACCAACTAGCGGGGGGGCGAACACCGGGGAGCTGTTTTTT
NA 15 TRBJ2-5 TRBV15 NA CATSSGRGFQETQYF TGTGCCACCAGCAGCGGCAGGGGATTTCAAGAGACCCAGTACTTC
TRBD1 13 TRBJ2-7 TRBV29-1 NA CSVLDRAVNEQYF TGCAGCGTATTGGACAGGGCGGTCAACGAGCAGTACTTC
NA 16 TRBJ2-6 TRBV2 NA CASSVWGFSGANVLTF TGTGCCAGCAGTGTCTGGGGGTTCTCTGGGGCCAACGTCCTGACTTTC